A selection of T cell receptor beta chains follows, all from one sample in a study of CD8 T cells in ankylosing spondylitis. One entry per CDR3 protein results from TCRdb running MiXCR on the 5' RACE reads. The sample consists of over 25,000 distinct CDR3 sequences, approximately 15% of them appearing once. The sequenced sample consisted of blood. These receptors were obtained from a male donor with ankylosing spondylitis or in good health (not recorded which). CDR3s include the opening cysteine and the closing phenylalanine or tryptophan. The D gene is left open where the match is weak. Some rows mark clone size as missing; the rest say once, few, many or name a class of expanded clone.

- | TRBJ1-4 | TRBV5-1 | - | CASSRDASNEKLFF | TGCGCCAGCAGCAGGGACGCGAGTAATGAAAAACTGTTTTTT
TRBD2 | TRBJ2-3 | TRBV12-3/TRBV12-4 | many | CASSLTSGSTDTQYF | TGCGCCAGCAGCCTGACTAGCGGGAGCACAGATACGCAGTATTTT
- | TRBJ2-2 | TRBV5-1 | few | CASSYNTGELFF | TGCGCCAGCAGCTATAACACCGGGGAGCTGTTTTTT
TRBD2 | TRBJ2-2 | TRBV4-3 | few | CASSPGSGGTTGELFF | TGCGCCAGCAGCCCAGGGTCGGGGGGTACCACCGGGGAGCTGTTTTTT
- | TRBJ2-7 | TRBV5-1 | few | CASSLVLDEQYF | TGCGCCAGCAGCTTGGTACTGGACGAGCAGTACTTC
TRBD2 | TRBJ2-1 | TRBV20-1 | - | CSARDGVTAGNEQFF | TGCAGTGCTAGAGATGGGGTTACAGCGGGGAATGAGCAGTTCTTC
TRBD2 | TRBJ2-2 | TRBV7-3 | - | CASKSPAGETGELFF | TGTGCCAGCAAAAGCCCAGCGGGAGAAACCGGGGAGCTGTTTTTT
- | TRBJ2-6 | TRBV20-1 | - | CSAARTPGPGANVLTF | TGCAGTGCTGCTAGGACCCCGGGGCCTGGGGCCAACGTCCTGACTTTC
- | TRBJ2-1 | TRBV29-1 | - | CSVWTPGEQFF | TGCAGCGTTTGGACCCCAGGTGAGCAGTTCTTC
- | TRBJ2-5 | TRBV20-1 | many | CSARPTPAGTQYF | TGCAGTGCTAGACCGACCCCGGCGGGGACCCAGTACTTC
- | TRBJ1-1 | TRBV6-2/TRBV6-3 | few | CASSAPAGKPLNTEAFF | TGTGCCAGCAGTGCTCCAGCGGGAAAACCCTTGAACACTGAAGCTTTCTTT
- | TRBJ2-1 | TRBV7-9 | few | CASSRRLGTYNEQFF | TGTGCCAGCAGCAGGCGTCTGGGTACCTACAATGAGCAGTTCTTC
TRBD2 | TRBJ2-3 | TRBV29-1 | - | CSVESGRADTQYF | TGCAGCGTTGAAAGCGGGAGAGCAGATACGCAGTATTTT
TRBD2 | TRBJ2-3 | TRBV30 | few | CAWGLAGAPDTQYF | TGTGCCTGGGGACTAGCGGGAGCTCCAGATACGCAGTATTTT
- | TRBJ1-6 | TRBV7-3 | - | CASSRSGDSPLHF | TGTGCCAGCAGCCGATCGGGGGATTCACCCCTCCACTTT
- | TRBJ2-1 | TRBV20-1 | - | CSAPGTYNEQFF | TGCAGTGCTCCCGGGACTTACAATGAGCAGTTCTTC
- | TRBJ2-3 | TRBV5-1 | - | CASSLTGLTWDTQYF | TGCGCCAGCAGCCTGACAGGCTTGACATGGGATACGCAGTATTTT
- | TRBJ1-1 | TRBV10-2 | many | CASKNQGPTEAFF | TGCGCCAGCAAGAATCAGGGTCCCACTGAAGCTTTCTTT
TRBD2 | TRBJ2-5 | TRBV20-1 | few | CSSLGGGQETQYF | TGCAGTAGCCTTGGGGGGGGCCAAGAGACCCAGTACTTC
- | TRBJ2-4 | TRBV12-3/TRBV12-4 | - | CASTIAKNIQYF | TGTGCCAGCACCATAGCCAAAAACATTCAGTACTTC